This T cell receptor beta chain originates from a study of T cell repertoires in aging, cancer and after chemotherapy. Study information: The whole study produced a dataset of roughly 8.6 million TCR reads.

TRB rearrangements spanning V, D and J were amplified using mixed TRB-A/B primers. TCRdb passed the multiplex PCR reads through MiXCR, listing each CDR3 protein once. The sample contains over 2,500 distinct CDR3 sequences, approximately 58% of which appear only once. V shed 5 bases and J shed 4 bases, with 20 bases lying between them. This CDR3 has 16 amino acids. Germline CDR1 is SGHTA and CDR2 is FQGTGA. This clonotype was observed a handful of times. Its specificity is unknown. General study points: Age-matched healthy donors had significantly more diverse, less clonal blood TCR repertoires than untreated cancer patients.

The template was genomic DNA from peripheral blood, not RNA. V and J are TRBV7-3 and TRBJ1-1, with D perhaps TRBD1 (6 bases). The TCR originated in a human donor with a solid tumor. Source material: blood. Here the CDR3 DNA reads TGTGCCAGCAGCGCCGAGGGGGGCCGAGTTAGCACTGAAGCTTTCTTT. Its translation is CASSAEGGRVSTEAFF.